The 25 T cell receptor beta chains in this list originate from one sample, sequenced in a study of quantifying T cell responses using KT2 cells. Study-level background: RNA was reverse transcribed with TCR alpha and beta constant-region primers.

The cDNA 3' end received a ligated oligonucleotide with a UMI. An equimolar mix of RC1.1 and RC1.2 primed the beta chain across TRBC1 and TRBC2. MiXCR, run by TCRdb on the UMI-ligation and nested PCR reads, gives a single entry per CDR3 protein. The sample records just under 50,000 distinct CDR3 sequences, around 10% being singletons. The sample was PBMCs spiked with cells of the T cell clone KT2. These TCRs come from a human donor.

The genes are TRBV12-3 or TRBV12-4 and TRBJ1-6, with D possibly TRBD1 on 6 matching bases. The CDR3 consists of 18 residues. V gave up 3 bases and J gave up 10 bases, with 25 bases separating them. The CDR3 DNA reads as TGTGCCAGCAGTTTCCGGCCAGGGGCAGGCTCATACGGCTCACCCCTCCACTTT. Its protein is CASSFRPGAGSYGSPLHF.

This clonotype was seen more than once but under ten times. V usage is TRBV12-3 or TRBV12-4 and J usage is TRBJ2-3; D gene uncertain. The V gene lost 1 base and the J gene lost 2 bases, with 7 bases spanning the gap. The CDR3 extends over 14 amino acids. CDR3 DNA sequence: TGTGCCAGCAGTTTAGGTTCGGTCACAGATACGCAGTATTTT. Encoded protein: CASSLGSVTDTQYF.

This clonotype was found a few times. The V and J genes are TRBV7-9 and TRBJ1-1; D remains unclear. CDR1 is SEHNR and CDR2 is FQNEAQ in the germline V gene (reference sequence). V was shortened by 0 bases and J by 6 bases, with 11 bases between the two germline ends. The CDR3 runs to 14 residues. The CDR3 loop reads CASSLAVGDSEAFF. CDR3 DNA: TGTGCCAGCAGCTTAGCGGTGGGAGATTCTGAAGCTTTCTTT.

The V and J genes are TRBV28 and TRBJ1-3; D is undetermined. The CDR3 extends over 16 amino acids. CDR1 and CDR2 (germline): MDHEN, SYDVKM. V lost 3 bases and J 0 bases, leaving 12 bases between the germline ends. The DNA for the CDR3 is TGTGCCAGCAGTTTCGACATCTGGACCTCTGGAAACACCATATATTTT. Encoded protein: CASSFDIWTSGNTIYF.

At least ten counts were recorded for this clonotype. CDR3 DNA: TGCAGTGCTAAGGAGAGGTTTACAGGGCTTCAAGTCTATGGCTACACCTTC. Protein: CSAKERFTGLQVYGYTF. The V gene is TRBV20-1, the J gene TRBJ1-2, with D perhaps TRBD1 (6 bases). Between the trimmed V and J ends, which lost 4 bases and 4 bases, there was a span of 25 bases. This CDR3 has 17 residues. Per the germline V gene, CDR1 is DFQATT and CDR2 is SNEGSKA (reference sequence).

At least ten counts were recorded for this clonotype. The rearrangement links TRBV20-1 to TRBJ2-1; a weak D match, TRBD1 (6 bases). CDR3 size: 13 residues. The V and J ends lost 2 bases and 5 bases respectively, with 10 bases between them. Germline CDR1 reads DFQATT; CDR2 reads SNEGSKA (reference sequence). CDR3 residues: CSARFRTDNEQFF. The CDR3 coding sequence is TGCAGTGCTAGATTCAGGACAGACAATGAGCAGTTCTTC.

This chain connects TRBV5-1 to TRBJ1-2; no definite D call. The CDR3 extends over 13 amino acids. CDR1 is SGHRS, CDR2 YFSETQ, per germline. With 0 bases removed from V and 1 base from J, the gap between germline ends came to 4 bases. The CDR3 DNA reads TGCGCCAGCAGCTTGGAAAATAACTATGGCTACACCTTC. This encodes CASSLENNYGYTF.

Many counts were recorded for this clonotype. The rearrangement uses TRBV6-2 or TRBV6-3 and TRBJ2-5; 15 bases are shared with TRBD2. Germline assignment: CDR1 MNHEY and CDR2 SVGEGT. This CDR3 has 15 residues. V dropped 4 bases and J dropped 4; count of bases not matched to a gene: 1. In DNA, the CDR3 is TGTGCCAGCAGTTGGACTAGCGGGGGGGCAGAGACCCAGTACTTC. It encodes CASSWTSGGAETQYF.

Worth noting for this clonotype: A much larger clone lies a single base off, so this may be a read error. The conserved final phenylalanine or tryptophan is absent from the CDR3, which likely points to a read error. The rearrangement links TRBV7-3 to TRBJ2-3; D not certain. Trimming took off 5 bases at V and 5 bases at J, with 5 bases between the two ends. CDR1 is SGHTA and CDR2 is FQGTGA in the germline V gene. CDR3 length equals 11 residues. The DNA for the CDR3 is TGTGCCAGCAGCACCGGAGATACGCAGTATTCT. Translation gives CASSTGDTQYS.

V gene TRBV7-6 combines with J gene TRBJ2-7; D is undetermined. Trimming took 1 base from V and 6 from J, leaving 13 bases between them. Germline V gene data show CDR1 as SGHVS and CDR2 as FNYEAQ. CDR3 size: 14 residues. CDR3: CASSLETGAGEQYF. CDR3 DNA: TGTGCCAGCAGCTTAGAGACTGGAGCTGGCGAGCAGTACTTC.

This clonotype was picked up many times. The CDR3 loop is CASSFPTSGRENYNEQFF. The CDR3 DNA sequence: TGTGCCAGCAGCTTTCCGACTAGCGGGAGGGAAAACTACAATGAGCAGTTCTTC. The chain links TRBV7-9 to TRBJ2-1; 14 nucleotides align to TRBD2. The CDR3 consists of 18 residues. J gave up 3 bases and V 3 bases, and 7 bases lay outside the gene matches. Germline-derived CDR1 and CDR2 are SEHNR and FQNEAQ (reference sequence). Filled out from reference TRBV7-9 and TRBJ2-1, the complete variable domain reads DTGVSQNPRHKITKRGQNVTFRCDPISEHNRLYWYRQTLGQGPEFLTYFQNEAQLEKSRLLSDRFSAERPKGSFSTLEIQRTEQGDSAMYLCASSFPTSGRENYNEQFFGPGTRLTVL.

This clonotype was found a few times. V is TRBV18 and J is TRBJ2-3; TRBD2 is a possible D gene (5 bases). The CDR3 extends over 17 amino acids. Trimming removed 6 bases at V and 0 bases at J, with 19 bases between. Looked up from germline, CDR1 is KGHSH and CDR2 is LQKENI. CDR3 sequence reads: CASSLGGFPYSTDTQYF. The CDR3 DNA is TGTGCCAGCTCTCTTGGAGGCTTCCCTTATAGCACAGATACGCAGTATTTT. Full variable domain (remainder filled in from reference TRBV18 and TRBJ2-3): NAGVMQNPRHLVRRRGQEARLRCSPMKGHSHVYWYRQLPEEGLKFMVYLQKENIIDESGMPKERFSAEFPKEGPSILRIQQVVRGDSAAYFCASSLGGFPYSTDTQYFGPGTRLTVL.

The chain has TRBV6-6 and TRBJ2-3, with D perhaps TRBD1 or TRBD2 (6 bases each). Trimming took 2 bases from V and 3 from J, leaving 12 bases between them. CDR1 MNHNY and CDR2 SVGAGI come from the germline V gene (reference sequence). The CDR3 loop spans 15 amino acids. For the CDR3, the DNA is TGTGCCAGCAGTTACCCCGGGGGCGGGACAGATACGCAGTATTTT. It is translated as CASSYPGGGTDTQYF.

This clonotype is medium-sized by share. The chain carries TRBV2 and TRBJ2-1; 7 bases line up with TRBD2. Germline loops: CDR1 SNHLY, CDR2 FYNNEI. This CDR3 is 13 amino acids long. V dropped 11 bases and J dropped 2; count of bases not matched to a gene: 6. CDR3 in DNA: TGTGCCTCGCTAGCGGACACCTACAATGAGCAGTTCTTC. This sequence encodes CASLADTYNEQFF.

The rearrangement joins TRBV7-2 to TRBJ2-1; D is undetermined. This CDR3 has 12 amino acids. CDR1 and CDR2 from the germline V gene are SGHTA and FQGNSA. Deletions cut 1 base from V and 9 bases from J, with 7 bases between. As DNA, the CDR3 is TGTGCCAGCAGCTTAGGGGATATTGAGCAGTTCTTC. It specifies CASSLGDIEQFF.

The rearrangement links TRBV5-1 to TRBJ2-5; D remains ambiguous. The CDR3 is 14 residues long. The V end lost 2 bases, the J end lost 1 base, and 9 bases lay between the germline ends. Germline V CDR1 and CDR2: SGHRS, YFSETQ. This CDR3 reads CASSFSGVQETQYF. The CDR3 DNA sequence: TGCGCCAGCAGCTTCTCAGGCGTCCAAGAGACCCAGTACTTC.

V and J are TRBV9 and TRBJ2-7, with D possibly being TRBD2 (6 bases). The CDR3 length is 15 residues. Between the trimmed V and J ends, which lost 0 bases and 6 bases, there was a span of 16 bases. Germline V gene lookup returns CDR1 SGDLS and CDR2 YYNGEE. The CDR3 reads CASSVEGTPPSEQYF. The DNA for the CDR3 is TGTGCCAGCAGCGTAGAGGGGACTCCCCCCTCCGAGCAGTACTTC.

The table lists this clonotype with a few counts. The rearrangement links TRBV2 to TRBJ2-7, with D unresolved. This CDR3 has 13 amino acids. Trimming removed 3 bases from V and 4 bases from J, with 10 bases in between. From germline, CDR1 is SNHLY and CDR2 FYNNEI. The CDR3 coding sequence is TGTGCCAGCAGTGACTCATTGGAATACGAGCAGTACTTC. It yields the protein CASSDSLEYEQYF.

Here the CDR3 reads CASSATGSTDTQYF. CDR3 DNA: TGTGCCAGCAGCGCGACAGGGAGCACAGATACGCAGTATTTT. J is TRBJ2-3 and V is TRBV9; 7 positions match TRBD1. The germline CDR1 and CDR2 sequences are SGDLS and YYNGEE. Trimming removed 3 bases from V and 0 bases from J; junction bases left unmatched: 1. The CDR3 contains 14 residues. The full variable domain, completed using reference TRBV9 and TRBJ2-3, is DSGVTQTPKHLITATGQRVTLRCSPRSGDLSVYWYQQSLDQGLQFLIQYYNGEERAKGNILERFSAQQFPDLHSELNLSSLELGDSALYFCASSATGSTDTQYFGPGTRLTVL.

This clonotype has a count of ten or more. CDR3 residues: CASSEGLSTDTQYF. In nucleotides, the CDR3 is TGTGCCAGCAGTGAGGGACTAAGCACAGATACGCAGTATTTT. The V gene is TRBV6-4, the J gene TRBJ2-3, with 7 nucleotides matching TRBD2. This CDR3 contains 14 residues. V gave up 3 bases and J gave up 0 bases; unmatched junction bases: 0. Germline V gene lookup returns CDR1 MRHNA and CDR2 SNTAGT.

This clonotype was detected a few times. The rearrangement joins TRBV29-1 to TRBJ2-7, with 7 bases aligning to TRBD1. CDR1 and CDR2 (germline): SQVTM, ANQGSEA. The CDR3 extends over 16 amino acids. Trimming took 0 bases from V and 3 from J; bases not matched to a gene: 11. The DNA for the CDR3 is TGCAGCGTTGAAGAGGGCTCGACAGGGAAATACTACGAGCAGTACTTC. Protein sequence: CSVEEGSTGKYYEQYF.

This clonotype was detected many times. The CDR3 reads CSAYTGRGGRNEQFF. The CDR3 DNA reads as TGCAGTGCTTACACGGGGCGGGGGGGCCGGAATGAGCAGTTCTTC. The chain joins TRBV20-1 to TRBJ2-1; 9 nucleotides agree with TRBD2. The V gene's germline CDR1 is DFQATT and CDR2 SNEGSKA (reference sequence). This CDR3 spans 15 amino acids. The J segment lost 7 bases and the V segment lost 5 bases, leaving 12 bases of the junction unmatched.

This clonotype was recorded a few times. The chain carries TRBV14 and TRBJ2-1, with 10 positions matching TRBD2. Trimming cost V 6 bases and J 6 bases; bases outside gene matches: 5. The CDR3 extends over 14 amino acids. Germline assignment: CDR1 SGHDN and CDR2 FVKESK. CDR3 bases: TGTGCCAGCAGTCCCCTAGCGGGAGTCAATGAGCAGTTCTTC. Its translation: CASSPLAGVNEQFF.

The gene calls are TRBV5-1 and TRBJ1-1; 9 bases line up with TRBD1. With 4 bases clipped from V and 5 bases from J, the junction kept 6 bases outside the gene matches. The CDR3 has 14 amino acids. Germline values: CDR1 SGHRS, CDR2 YFSETQ. CDR3 DNA sequence: TGCGCCAGCAGCCGAGACAGGGGGATGACTGAAGCTTTCTTT. It codes for CASSRDRGMTEAFF.

This rearrangement joins TRBV6-1 to TRBJ1-4; D is undetermined. Germline CDR1 reads MNHNS; CDR2 reads SASEGT. The CDR3 sequence is 13 residues long. Trimming removed 8 bases from V and 3 bases from J, with 10 bases in between. The CDR3 is CASRRQPNEKLFF. Written as DNA, the CDR3 is TGTGCCAGCCGACGGCAGCCTAATGAAAAACTGTTTTTT.